This T cell receptor (beta chain) was sequenced in a study of blood T cell repertoires in COVID-19. Study details: Spain, Italy and the United States supplied samples that represented acute and convalescent COVID-19. Nucleic acid was either cDNA or gDNA, and it came from T cells, B-cell-depleted T cells, or PBMCs.

Grouping used clinical history reported by participants in a survey and questionnaire. With V trimmed by 6 bases and J by 3 bases, 2 bases remained unmatched. Germline values: CDR1 MNHEY, CDR2 SVGAGI. There are 12 residues in the CDR3. TCRdb's copy holds only in-frame clones and misses some; the assay was immunoSEQ multiplex PCR. Of 270,000 or so clones in the sample, 65% to 85% were seen once. The sequence was collected from a man aged 50 or older who had recovered from COVID-19. Sequencing was carried out using PBMCs or T cells enriched from blood (not recorded which). The chain recombines TRBV6-5 with TRBJ2-7; 7 positions match TRBD1. In DNA form, the CDR3 reads TGTGCCAGCAGGAGGGACAGCTACGAGCAGTACTTC. Its protein product is CASRRDSYEQYF.